A selection of T cell receptor beta chains follows, all from one sample in a study of T cell changes during pregnancy in multiple sclerosis. TCRdb keeps only in-frame clones here, not all; method: immunoSEQ multiplex PCR. The data show tens of thousands of clones, approximately 90% seen once. The material sequenced was CD8+ T cells from peripheral blood mononuclear cells, taken in the second trimester of pregnancy. The receptors shown here come from a female donor with multiple sclerosis, enrolled in a pregnancy study. CDR3s include the opening cysteine and the closing phenylalanine or tryptophan. Fields, in order: V gene, J gene, D gene, clone size, CDR3 protein, CDR3 DNA. The D gene is left open where the match is weak. Clone size is shown for a subset of rows, as once, few, many or a class of expanded clone.

TRBV7-9,TRBJ1-2,-,-,CASTRNDYGYTF,TGTGCCAGTACTAGGAATGACTATGGCTACACCTTC
TRBV28,TRBJ1-2,-,-,CASSFGLNYGYTF,TGTGCCAGCAGTTTCGGGTTGAACTATGGCTACACCTTC
TRBV30,TRBJ2-1,-,-,CAWGPGAYNEQFF,TGTGCCTGGGGCCCGGGAGCTTACAATGAGCAGTTCTTC
TRBV6-1,TRBJ2-7,TRBD2,-,CASSTLAGSSYEQYF,TGTGCCAGCAGTACACTAGCGGGGAGCTCCTACGAGCAGTACTTC
TRBV4-3,TRBJ1-5,-,-,CASSQDYRSDQPQHF,TGCGCCAGCAGCCAAGATTACCGGTCCGATCAGCCCCAGCATTTT
TRBV5-3,TRBJ2-2,-,-,CARSGAGGRTGELFF,TGTGCCAGAAGCGGCGCGGGCGGACGCACCGGGGAGCTGTTTTTT
TRBV6-1,TRBJ2-2,TRBD2,few,CASSEIAGAGTGELFF,TGTGCCAGCAGTGAAATTGCGGGAGCTGGGACCGGGGAGCTGTTTTTT
TRBV7-2,TRBJ2-3,TRBD1,-,CASSFKGQGTDTQYF,TGTGCCAGCAGCTTTAAAGGACAGGGCACAGATACGCAGTATTTT
TRBV11-2,TRBJ2-3,-,-,CASSLGRGTDTQYF,TGTGCCAGCAGCTTAGGCAGGGGAACAGATACGCAGTATTTT
TRBV6-5,TRBJ1-1,-,-,CASSYRQGPTEAFF,TGTGCCAGCAGTTACCGTCAGGGGCCCACTGAAGCTTTCTTT
TRBV25-1,TRBJ2-1,-,-,CASSDTNEVYNEQFF,TGTGCCAGCAGTGACACAAACGAGGTGTACAATGAGCAGTTCTTC
TRBV4-1,TRBJ1-2,-,-,CASSQDPDSTLYGYTF,TGCGCCAGCAGCCAAGATCCGGACAGTACCCTCTATGGCTACACCTTC
TRBV28,TRBJ2-2,-,-,CASSLFGELRTGELFF,TGTGCCAGCAGTTTATTTGGGGAGTTGCGCACCGGGGAGCTGTTTTTT
TRBV14,TRBJ2-3,TRBD2,-,CASSLPLAGALDTQYF,TGTGCCAGCAGCCTTCCCCTAGCGGGAGCATTAGATACGCAGTATTTT
TRBV11-1,TRBJ1-1,-,-,CASSFRSFTEAFF,TGTGCCAGCAGCTTCCGGTCGTTCACTGAAGCTTTCTTT
TRBV27,TRBJ2-2,TRBD2,-,CASSSGLAGVDTGELFF,TGTGCCAGCAGTTCGGGACTAGCGGGAGTGGACACCGGGGAGCTGTTTTTT
TRBV5-6,TRBJ2-7,TRBD1,-,CASSYGTGGYEQYF,TGTGCCAGCAGCTACGGGACAGGGGGTTACGAGCAGTACTTC
TRBV4-1,TRBJ1-4,-,-,CASNLRGEKLFF,TGCGCCAGTAACCTCCGGGGTGAAAAACTGTTTTTT
TRBV5-6,TRBJ2-7,TRBD1,-,CASSLGAGGLYEQYF,TGTGCCAGCAGCTTGGGGGCAGGGGGCCTCTACGAGCAGTACTTC
TRBV19,TRBJ1-2,-,once,CASSILGAGVYGYTF,TGTGCCAGTAGTATATTAGGGGCAGGGGTTTATGGCTACACCTTC
TRBV6-1,TRBJ2-7,-,once,CASSTGSEQYF,TGTGCCAGCAGCACAGGGTCCGAGCAGTACTTC
TRBV19,TRBJ1-5,-,-,CASSIPGGNQPQHF,TGTGCCAGTAGTATCCCCGGGGGGAATCAGCCCCAGCATTTT
TRBV5-5,TRBJ2-2,TRBD1,-,CASSLIPGGPGELFF,TGTGCCAGCAGCTTGATTCCAGGGGGCCCCGGGGAGCTGTTTTTT
TRBV5-6,TRBJ1-1,-,-,CASSLGGEAFF,TGTGCCAGCAGCTTGGGCGGTGAAGCTTTCTTT
TRBV15,TRBJ2-7,-,-,CATSEGSFPYEQYF,TGTGCCACCAGCGAGGGATCCTTCCCCTACGAGCAGTACTTC
TRBV10-3,TRBJ2-1,TRBD2,-,CAISETSGYEQFF,TGTGCCATCAGTGAGACTAGCGGCTACGAGCAGTTCTTC
TRBV18,TRBJ2-4,TRBD1,-,CASSSLDREIWNIQYF,TGTGCCAGCTCAAGTTTGGACAGGGAGATTTGGAACATTCAGTACTTC
TRBV7-3,TRBJ2-1,TRBD2,-,CASSLMAGGVNEQFF,TGTGCCAGCAGCTTAATGGCGGGAGGCGTCAATGAGCAGTTCTTC
TRBV27,TRBJ1-1,-,few,CASSLGQGNTEAFF,TGTGCCAGCAGTTTGGGGCAGGGGAACACTGAAGCTTTCTTT
TRBV7-9,TRBJ1-1,-,-,CASIMNTEAFF,TGTGCCAGCATCATGAACACTGAAGCTTTCTTT
TRBV19,TRBJ2-6,-,-,CASSIRRSYSGANVLTF,TGTGCCAGTAGTATCCGCAGATCTTATTCTGGGGCCAACGTCCTGACTTTC
TRBV5-1,TRBJ2-7,-,-,CASSWGGTAKTYEQYF,TGCGCCAGCAGCTGGGGCGGGACGGCGAAAACCTACGAGCAGTACTTC
TRBV11-2,TRBJ2-7,-,-,CASSPWRAIWQYF,TGTGCCAGCAGCCCCTGGAGGGCCATTTGGCAGTACTTC
TRBV7-8,TRBJ2-7,TRBD1,-,CASSLIQGAYEQYF,TGTGCCAGCAGCTTAATACAGGGGGCGTACGAGCAGTACTTC
TRBV28,TRBJ2-1,TRBD2,-,CASSTNIAGVGYNEQFF,TGTGCCAGCAGCACGAATATAGCGGGAGTGGGGTACAATGAGCAGTTCTTC
TRBV19,TRBJ1-5,-,once,CASSIGQDNQPQHF,TGTGCCAGTAGTATTGGGCAGGACAATCAGCCCCAGCATTTT
TRBV11-2,TRBJ2-4,TRBD1,-,CASRPDRGLYKNIQYF,TGTGCCAGCAGACCGGACAGGGGGCTTTACAAAAACATTCAGTACTTC
TRBV4-3,TRBJ2-1,TRBD1,-,CASSQQTGGSYNEQFF,TGCGCCAGCAGCCAGCAGACAGGGGGCTCCTACAATGAGCAGTTCTTC
TRBV7-2,TRBJ2-1,-,-,CASSQTLESGLIEQFF,TGTGCCAGCAGCCAGACCTTGGAGTCCGGACTTATCGAGCAGTTCTTC
TRBV29-1,TRBJ2-5,TRBD1,-,CSAIPDRGIETQYF,TGCAGCGCCATTCCCGACAGGGGGATAGAGACCCAGTACTTC
TRBV4-3,TRBJ2-4,TRBD2,-,CASSQDGLAAKNIQYF,TGCGCCAGCAGCCAAGATGGACTAGCGGCAAAAAACATTCAGTACTTC
TRBV5-6,TRBJ1-2,TRBD1,-,CASSLEGRQGRGYTF,TGTGCCAGCAGCTTGGAGGGCAGACAGGGCAGGGGCTACACCTTC
TRBV27,TRBJ2-7,TRBD1,-,CASSLRGPNEQYF,TGTGCCAGCAGTTTAAGGGGGCCCAACGAGCAGTACTTC
TRBV19,TRBJ2-7,TRBD2,-,CASSISSGSYYEQYF,TGTGCCAGTAGTATATCGAGCGGGAGTTATTACGAGCAGTACTTC
TRBV18,TRBJ2-5,TRBD1,-,CASSPPGTGSRETQYF,TGTGCCAGCTCACCGCCCGGGACAGGGTCTCGGGAGACCCAGTACTTC
TRBV4-1,TRBJ2-1,TRBD2,-,CASSQDPSGLAGVGEQFF,TGCGCCAGCAGCCAAGATCCGAGCGGACTAGCGGGAGTAGGTGAGCAGTTCTTC
TRBV5-6,TRBJ2-1,-,-,CASSLNGGRGSLNEQFF,TGTGCCAGCAGCTTGAACGGAGGCAGGGGTTCCCTCAATGAGCAGTTCTTC
TRBV10-3,TRBJ2-1,TRBD2,-,CAISETSSGRIGNEQFF,TGTGCCATCAGTGAGACGTCTAGCGGGAGGATCGGGAATGAGCAGTTCTTC
TRBV13,TRBJ2-7,-,-,CASGASYEQYF,TGTGCCAGCGGGGCTTCCTACGAGCAGTACTTC
TRBV6-6,TRBJ2-3,TRBD2,-,CASSPRDYLTDTQYF,TGTGCCAGCAGTCCACGGGACTACCTCACGGATACGCAGTATTTT
TRBV19,TRBJ1-2,-,-,CASSPWGEALGYTF,TGTGCCAGTAGCCCTTGGGGAGAAGCCCTTGGCTACACCTTC
TRBV27,TRBJ1-2,-,-,CASSSFREFKVNRENNDGYTF,TGTGCCAGCAGTTCTTTCCGGGAATTTAAAGTAAACAGGGAAAATAATGATGGCTACACCTTC
TRBV27,TRBJ2-7,-,once,CASTPKALANF,TGTGCCAGCACCCCTAAGGCGCTAGCTAACTTC